These 21 T cell receptor beta chains originate from one sample sequenced in a study of blood T cell repertoires in COVID-19. The data were produced by immunoSEQ multiplex PCR, yet TCRdb's version contains in-frame clones alone and is incomplete. The table has roughly 330,000 clones, around 87% seen once. The sample consisted of peripheral blood. The receptors here all came from a woman aged 45-65 years with active or convalescent COVID-19.

The chain combines TRBV7-3 with TRBJ2-3, with D possibly being TRBD1 (5 bases). Trimming took off 5 bases at V and 1 base at J, with 13 bases between the two ends. Germline-derived CDR1 and CDR2 are SGHTA and FQGTGA. CDR3 length equals 15 residues. The CDR3 bases are TGTGCCAGCAGCGAGTTAGGGGAAGGCACAGATACGCAGTATTTT. Protein product: CASSELGEGTDTQYF.

The CDR3 reads CASSLVRGGGRSYYEQYF. The CDR3 DNA reads TGTGCCAGCAGCTTAGTACGAGGCGGGGGGAGAAGTTACTACGAGCAGTACTTC. This chain joins TRBV7-2 and TRBJ2-7, with TRBD2 matching 8 bases. Trimming removed 1 base from V and 3 bases from J; junction bases left unmatched: 14. CDR3 length: 18 amino acids. CDR1 is SGHTA and CDR2 is FQGNSA in the germline V gene.

The rearrangement uses TRBV28 and TRBJ2-4; D gene ambiguous. V was clipped by 2 bases and J by 3 bases, with 8 bases between them. The CDR3 is 14 residues long. Germline V CDR1 and CDR2: MDHEN, SYDVKM. The CDR3 protein is CASSLGFGKNIQYF. The CDR3 DNA sequence: TGTGCCAGCAGTTTAGGTTTCGGCAAAAACATTCAGTACTTC. The full variable domain, in which reference TRBV28 and TRBJ2-4 provide the parts outside the CDR3, is DVKVTQSSRYLVKRTGEKVFLECVQDMDHENMFWYRQDPGLGLRLIYFSYDVKMKEKGDIPEGYSVSREKKERFSLILESASTNQTSMYLCASSLGFGKNIQYFGAGTRLSVL.

The gene calls are TRBV5-1 and TRBJ2-6; D is perhaps TRBD2 (5 bases). Deletions cut 4 bases from V and 4 bases from J, with 12 bases between. Germline CDR1 SGHRS, CDR2 YFSETQ. This CDR3 spans 15 amino acids. CDR3 in amino acids: CASSPVGVGANVLTF. The CDR3 DNA reads TGCGCCAGCAGCCCGGTGGGAGTCGGGGCCAACGTCCTGACTTTC.

The rearrangement links TRBV7-6 to TRBJ1-6, with 8 bases identical to TRBD1. There are 15 residues in the CDR3. Germline V gene data show CDR1 as SGHVS and CDR2 as FNYEAQ. V shed 3 bases, J shed 7 bases, and the junction held 5 bases outside the gene matches. CDR3 residues: CASSLGDRRNSPLHF. CDR3 nucleotides: TGTGCCAGCAGCTTGGGGGACAGGAGAAATTCACCCCTCCACTTT.

V usage is TRBV11-2 and J usage is TRBJ1-2, with D tentatively TRBD1 (5 bases). The V and J ends lost 2 bases and 3 bases respectively, with 13 bases between them. The germline gives CDR1 SGHAT, CDR2 FQNNGV. The CDR3 has 15 residues. CDR3 nucleotides: TGTGCCAGCAGCTTATCTGGAGGGGCCTACTATGGCTACACCTTC. Amino acid sequence: CASSLSGGAYYGYTF. The full variable domain, completed using reference TRBV11-2 and TRBJ1-2, is EAGVAQSPRYKIIEKRQSVAFWCNPISGHATLYWYQQILGQGPKLLIQFQNNGVVDDSQLPKDRFSAERLKGVDSTLKIQPAKLEDSAVYLCASSLSGGAYYGYTFGSGTRLTVV.

The V gene is TRBV27, the J gene TRBJ2-1, with 10 bases matching TRBD2. Germline values: CDR1 MNHEY, CDR2 SMNVEV (reference sequence). The CDR3 loop spans 17 amino acids. Germline trimming cut 0 bases from V and 3 bases from J; bases unmatched to any gene: 5. CDR3 amino acids: CASSLSTRTSGYNEQFF. CDR3 DNA: TGTGCCAGCAGTTTATCTACGAGGACTAGCGGCTACAATGAGCAGTTCTTC.

This chain joins TRBV5-1 and TRBJ2-2, with D tentatively TRBD1 (5 bases). The length of the CDR3 is 15 residues. Germline CDR1 reads SGHRS; CDR2 reads YFSETQ. V shed 4 bases and J shed 1 base, with 11 bases lying between them. CDR3 amino acids: CASSTDKLNTGELFF. The CDR3 DNA reads as TGCGCCAGCAGCACGGACAAACTGAACACCGGGGAGCTGTTTTTT.

This chain joins TRBV5-6 and TRBJ2-3, with TRBD2 identical over 15 bases. CDR1 is SGHDT, CDR2 YYEEEE, per germline. The CDR3 is 17 amino acids. With V trimmed by 3 bases and J by 6 bases, 8 bases remained unmatched. The CDR3 DNA follows: TGTGCCAGCAGCTCTGGACTAGCGGGGGGGCCTCTGGATACGCAGTATTTT. Protein product: CASSSGLAGGPLDTQYF.

This clone was counted a single time. This sequence joins TRBV3-1 (or the pseudogene TRBV3-2) and TRBJ1-2, with D uncertain. The CDR3 has 18 residues. V lost 2 bases and J lost 2, with 21 bases in between. Germline V lookup: CDR1 LGHDT, CDR2 YNNKEL (reference sequence). Written as DNA, the CDR3 is TGTGCCAGCAGCCAAAGGCTTAACGACATTCTACCCAACTATGGCTACACCTTC. Its protein is CASSQRLNDILPNYGYTF.

This clone was found once. The chain joins TRBV7-8 to TRBJ1-6; TRBD1 matches at 10 bases. The CDR3 runs 15 residues. V trimming: 6 bases; J trimming: 7 bases; junction bases outside the gene matches: 6. The germline gives CDR1 SGHVS, CDR2 FQNEAQ. This CDR3 reads CASSTGTGANSPLHF. The CDR3, as DNA: TGTGCCAGCAGTACCGGGACAGGGGCCAATTCACCCCTCCACTTT. The variable domain in full, completed from reference TRBV7-8 and TRBJ1-6, reads GAGVSQSPRYKVAKRGQDVALRCDPISGHVSLFWYQQALGQGPEFLTYFQNEAQLDKSGLPSDRFFAERPEGSVSTLKIQRTQQEDSAVYLCASSTGTGANSPLHFGNGTRLTVT.

Points on this clone: At the DNA level, this CDR3 is encoded by other sequences in the same sample as well. The chain employs TRBV18 and TRBJ1-1; D is ambiguous. The germline CDR1 and CDR2 sequences are KGHSH and LQKENI. The CDR3 totals 13 residues. Trimming cost V 2 bases and J 1 base, with 5 bases left between them. CDR3 bases: TGTGCCAGCTCACCAGGGAGGAACACTGAAGCTTTCTTT. Translation gives CASSPGRNTEAFF.

The chain couples TRBV4-2 to TRBJ2-2; 14 bases are shared with TRBD2. The CDR3 has 17 amino acids. Losses at the gene ends were 0 bases for V and 6 bases for J; bases not matched to a gene: 3. The germline V gene encodes CDR1 LGHNA and CDR2 YNFKEQ. The chain's CDR3 is CASSQETSGGVAGELFF. CDR3 DNA sequence: TGTGCCAGCAGCCAAGAGACTAGCGGGGGGGTAGCCGGGGAGCTGTTTTTT.

This chain uses TRBV13 with TRBJ2-2, with D unresolved. V lost 0 bases to trimming and J lost 0 bases, with 8 bases between them. The CDR3 contains 16 residues. Germline values: CDR1 PRHDT, CDR2 FYEKMQ (reference sequence). CDR3 loop: CASSLGGNTNTGELFF. CDR3 bases: TGTGCCAGCAGCTTAGGGGGCAATACGAACACCGGGGAGCTGTTTTTT.

The count of this clone is one. This chain connects TRBV18 to TRBJ2-2, with 7 bases aligning to TRBD1. Trimming at V came to 2 bases and at J to 5 bases, leaving 2 bases not matched to a gene. Germline CDR1 reads KGHSH; CDR2 reads LQKENI. This CDR3 is built from 14 residues. The DNA of the CDR3 is TGTGCCAGCTCACCATCGGGACAGACCGGGGAGCTGTTTTTT. This codes for CASSPSGQTGELFF. Based on the CDR3 plus reference TRBV18 and TRBJ2-2, the full variable domain is NAGVMQNPRHLVRRRGQEARLRCSPMKGHSHVYWYRQLPEEGLKFMVYLQKENIIDESGMPKERFSAEFPKEGPSILRIQQVVRGDSAAYFCASSPSGQTGELFFGEGSRLTVL.

This chain uses TRBV27 with TRBJ2-1, with TRBD2 matching 12 bases. The CDR3 covers 14 residues. The germline V gene has CDR1 MNHEY and CDR2 SMNVEV (reference sequence). J lost 4 bases, V lost 6 bases, and 1 base had no gene match. The CDR3 sequence: CASRLAGGYNEQFF. For the CDR3, the DNA is TGTGCCAGCAGACTAGCGGGAGGATACAATGAGCAGTTCTTC.

This clone showed up just once. The chain couples TRBV6-5 to TRBJ1-1; D may be TRBD1 (6 bases). The CDR3 is made up of 14 amino acids. Trimming shortened V by 6 bases and J by 2 bases, and 13 bases separated the two germline ends. The germline V gene encodes CDR1 MNHEY and CDR2 SVGAGI. Here the CDR3 DNA reads TGTGCCAGCAGCCTAACAGGGTTTAACACTGAAGCTTTCTTT. Its protein product is CASSLTGFNTEAFF.

The chain employs TRBV3-1 (or the pseudogene TRBV3-2) and TRBJ2-1; 10 bases match TRBD2. With V trimmed by 4 bases and J by 6 bases, 6 bases remained unmatched. This CDR3 region has 15 residues. The germline gives CDR1 LGHDT, CDR2 YNNKEL (reference sequence). CDR3 bases: TGTGCCAGCAGCCCTTCTAGCGGGAGTTCCAATGAGCAGTTCTTC. It codes for CASSPSSGSSNEQFF.

This clone showed up just a few times. This CDR3 reads CASSRTNRGNEKLFF. The CDR3 DNA follows: TGCGCCAGCAGTCGAACAAACAGGGGGAATGAAAAACTGTTTTTT. The chain couples TRBV5-1 to TRBJ1-4; 8 nucleotides agree with TRBD1. The germline gives CDR1 SGHRS, CDR2 YFSETQ. CDR3 length equals 15 residues. V dropped 5 bases and J dropped 5; count of bases not matched to a gene: 8.

This chain links TRBV5-5 with TRBJ1-2, with 12 nucleotides matching TRBD1. Looked up from germline, CDR1 is SGHKS and CDR2 is YYEKEE (reference sequence). With V trimmed by 3 bases and J by 5 bases, 8 bases remained unmatched. This CDR3 is built from 16 residues. The CDR3 DNA reads TGTGCCAGCAGCTCCGGGACAGGGGGCGCTGGGTATGGCTACACCTTC. Its translation is CASSSGTGGAGYGYTF.

This sequence joins TRBV11-2 and TRBJ1-2; D is ambiguous. This CDR3 region has 9 residues. The V gene lost 10 bases and the J gene lost 8 bases, with 8 bases spanning the gap. The germline CDR1 and CDR2 sequences are SGHAT and FQNNGV. In DNA form, the CDR3 reads TGTGCCACCCCCCCGGGCTACACCTTC. This codes for CATPPGYTF.